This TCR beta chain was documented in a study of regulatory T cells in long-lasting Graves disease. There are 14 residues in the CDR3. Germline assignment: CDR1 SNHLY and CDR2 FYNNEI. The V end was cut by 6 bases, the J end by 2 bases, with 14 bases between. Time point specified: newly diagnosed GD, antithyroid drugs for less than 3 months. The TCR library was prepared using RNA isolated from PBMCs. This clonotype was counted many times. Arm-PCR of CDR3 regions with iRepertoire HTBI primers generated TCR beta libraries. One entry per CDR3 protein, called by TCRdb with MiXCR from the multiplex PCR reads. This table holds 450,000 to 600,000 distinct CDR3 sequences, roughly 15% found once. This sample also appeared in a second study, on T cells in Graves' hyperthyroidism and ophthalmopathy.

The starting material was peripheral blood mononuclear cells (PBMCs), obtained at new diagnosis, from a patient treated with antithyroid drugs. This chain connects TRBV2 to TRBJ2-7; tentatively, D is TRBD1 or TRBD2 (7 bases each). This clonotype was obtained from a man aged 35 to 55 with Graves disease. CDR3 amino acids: CASRGGTETYEQYF. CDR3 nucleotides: TGTGCCAGCAGGGGGGGGACAGAGACCTACGAGCAGTACTTC.